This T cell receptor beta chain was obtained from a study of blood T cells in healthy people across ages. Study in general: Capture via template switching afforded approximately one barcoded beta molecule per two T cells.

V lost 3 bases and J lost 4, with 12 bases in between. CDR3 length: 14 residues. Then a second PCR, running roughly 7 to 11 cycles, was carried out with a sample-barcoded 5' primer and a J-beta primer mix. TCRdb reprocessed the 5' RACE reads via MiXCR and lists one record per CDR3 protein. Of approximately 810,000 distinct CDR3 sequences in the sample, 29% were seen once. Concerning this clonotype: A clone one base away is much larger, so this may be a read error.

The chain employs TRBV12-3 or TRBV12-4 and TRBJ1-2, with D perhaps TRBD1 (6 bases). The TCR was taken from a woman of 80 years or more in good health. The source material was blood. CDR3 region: CASSFSGDLYGYTF. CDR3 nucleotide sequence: TGTGCCAGCAGTTTTTCAGGGGATCTCTATGGCTACACCTTC.